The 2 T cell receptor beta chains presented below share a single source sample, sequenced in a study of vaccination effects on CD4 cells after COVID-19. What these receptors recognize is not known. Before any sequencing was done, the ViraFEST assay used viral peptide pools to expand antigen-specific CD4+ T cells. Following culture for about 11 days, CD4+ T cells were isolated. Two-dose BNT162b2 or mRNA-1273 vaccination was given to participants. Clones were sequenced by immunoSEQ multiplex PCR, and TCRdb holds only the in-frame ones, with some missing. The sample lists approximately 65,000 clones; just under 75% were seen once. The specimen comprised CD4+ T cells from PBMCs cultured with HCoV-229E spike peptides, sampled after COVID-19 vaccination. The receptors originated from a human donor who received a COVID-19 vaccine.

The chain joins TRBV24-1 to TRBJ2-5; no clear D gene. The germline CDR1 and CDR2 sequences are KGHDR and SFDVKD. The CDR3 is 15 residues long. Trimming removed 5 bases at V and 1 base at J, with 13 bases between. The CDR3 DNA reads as TGTGCCACCAGTGCCGTCGAGGTTCCCCAAGAGACCCAGTACTTC. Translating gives CATSAVEVPQETQYF.

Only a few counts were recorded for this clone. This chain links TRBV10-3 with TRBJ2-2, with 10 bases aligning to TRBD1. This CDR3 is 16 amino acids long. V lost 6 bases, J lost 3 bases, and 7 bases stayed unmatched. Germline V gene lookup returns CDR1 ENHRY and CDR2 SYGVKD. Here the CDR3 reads CAIRDRGTTDTGELFF. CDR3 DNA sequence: TGTGCCATCAGGGACAGGGGGACGACGGACACCGGGGAGCTGTTTTTT.